This is a list of T cell receptor beta chains from one sample in a study of cytomegalovirus exposure and HLA in healthy donors. Sequencing was performed with immunoSEQ multiplex PCR; in TCRdb, only in-frame clones are kept and a portion is missing. Of 90,000 to 140,000 clones in the sample, around four fifths were seen once. Sequencing was performed on PBMCs. Source of these receptors: a man between 25 and 39 years old in good health and CMV-seronegative. Both conserved end residues are trimmed from each CDR3. Only part of the rows carry a size: once, few, many, or a class if the clone is expanded.

CDR3: ASSLGWGRGRPGYEQY
length: 16
V: TRBV11-2
J: TRBJ2-7
size: once

CDR3: ASSAQIGVTEAF
length: 12
V: TRBV19
J: TRBJ1-1
size: -

CDR3: ASSQVQRGSPLH
length: 12
V: TRBV14
J: TRBJ1-6
size: -

CDR3: ASRLAGGPNTQY
length: 12
V: TRBV6-1
J: TRBJ2-3
size: -

CDR3: ASSFRSYGYT
length: 10
V: TRBV7-9
J: TRBJ1-2
size: -

CDR3: ASSPSLTNEKLF
length: 12
V: TRBV18
J: TRBJ1-4
size: -

CDR3: ATSNFRDRHSSGANVLT
length: 17
V: TRBV15
J: TRBJ2-6
size: -

CDR3: ASSLDAGHNEKLF
length: 13
V: TRBV11-2
J: TRBJ1-4
size: few

CDR3: AWRAVANYGYT
length: 11
V: TRBV30
J: TRBJ1-2
size: once

CDR3: ASRRTGTDTQY
length: 11
V: TRBV2
J: TRBJ2-3
size: -

CDR3: ASSQEWGGNEKLF
length: 13
V: TRBV4-1
J: TRBJ1-4
size: -

CDR3: ASSPASYEQY
length: 10
V: TRBV18
J: TRBJ2-7
size: once

CDR3: ASSYGGAYGYT
length: 11
V: TRBV6-5
J: TRBJ1-2
size: -

CDR3: SVRTGGYAF
length: 9
V: TRBV29-1
J: TRBJ1-1
size: few

CDR3: ASSLGGQSIDTQY
length: 13
V: TRBV27
J: TRBJ2-3
size: -

CDR3: ASSPGGGTWNTEAF
length: 14
V: TRBV19
J: TRBJ1-1
size: few

CDR3: ASSNGTSGDLYEQY
length: 14
V: TRBV21-1
J: TRBJ2-7
size: -

CDR3: ASSLGTDNEQF
length: 11
V: TRBV27
J: TRBJ2-1
size: -

CDR3: ASSLAANYGYT
length: 11
V: TRBV27
J: TRBJ1-2
size: -

CDR3: ASSPVLAPNYGYT
length: 13
V: TRBV7-2
J: TRBJ1-2
size: -

CDR3: ASSFPGTVYGYT
length: 12
V: TRBV11-2
J: TRBJ1-2
size: -

CDR3: ASSPSGDYEQY
length: 11
V: TRBV11-2
J: TRBJ2-7
size: -

CDR3: ASSIQDRVTNEQF
length: 13
V: TRBV19
J: TRBJ2-1
size: -

CDR3: SGIDNGYT
length: 8
V: TRBV20-1
J: TRBJ1-2
size: -

CDR3: ASSPLGLNYGYT
length: 12
V: TRBV4-1
J: TRBJ1-2
size: -

CDR3: ASSHWTGQWEAF
length: 12
V: TRBV14
J: TRBJ1-1
size: few

CDR3: AWSVPRGEAF
length: 10
V: TRBV30
J: TRBJ1-1
size: few

CDR3: ASSLQGESTGELF
length: 13
V: TRBV5-8
J: TRBJ2-2
size: -

CDR3: ASSISGTLVSNEQY
length: 14
V: TRBV19
J: TRBJ2-7
size: -

CDR3: ASNEEAASSYEQY
length: 13
V: TRBV2
J: TRBJ2-7
size: -

CDR3: ASSLRQGNTGELF
length: 13
V: TRBV5-4
J: TRBJ2-2
size: once

CDR3: ASSLLSRGRAGNTGELF
length: 17
V: TRBV5-6
J: TRBJ2-2
size: -

CDR3: ASSQDLGGSLHNEQF
length: 15
V: TRBV4-3
J: TRBJ2-1
size: -

CDR3: ASSMDRWSYEQY
length: 12
V: TRBV19
J: TRBJ2-7
size: -

CDR3: SVVPGQGLGIYGYT
length: 14
V: TRBV29-1
J: TRBJ1-2
size: -

CDR3: ASSLLDRGRGYT
length: 12
V: TRBV11-2
J: TRBJ1-2
size: -

CDR3: AWKGRGTYEQY
length: 11
V: TRBV30
J: TRBJ2-7
size: -

CDR3: ASSLGRSGGGGAF
length: 13
V: TRBV5-6
J: TRBJ1-1
size: -

CDR3: ASSPYGGRSYEQY
length: 13
V: TRBV27
J: TRBJ2-7
size: few

CDR3: ASSRGQGSYEQY
length: 12
V: TRBV4-3
J: TRBJ2-7
size: -

CDR3: ASSDDSAATNEKLF
length: 14
V: TRBV2
J: TRBJ1-4
size: -

CDR3: AWSRDRGQEKLF
length: 12
V: TRBV30
J: TRBJ1-4
size: -

CDR3: ASSEGVSNQPQH
length: 12
V: TRBV28
J: TRBJ1-5
size: -

CDR3: ASSGQAGHQPQH
length: 12
V: TRBV5-5
J: TRBJ1-5
size: -

CDR3: ASSVGLATYEQY
length: 12
V: TRBV2
J: TRBJ2-7
size: -

CDR3: ASSLPGGPREQY
length: 12
V: TRBV7-2
J: TRBJ2-7
size: -

CDR3: ASSQGAGELF
length: 10
V: TRBV10-1
J: TRBJ2-2
size: -

CDR3: ASSYSGRGSYNEQF
length: 14
V: TRBV6-5
J: TRBJ2-1
size: -

CDR3: SARIPRSWEGIFAGELF
length: 17
V: TRBV29-1
J: TRBJ2-2
size: -

CDR3: ASSESTGNYGYT
length: 12
V: TRBV18
J: TRBJ1-2
size: -

CDR3: ASSQDRGRGNQPQH
length: 14
V: TRBV4-3
J: TRBJ1-5
size: -

CDR3: ASSDNGQGGWTGELF
length: 15
V: TRBV6-4
J: TRBJ2-2
size: -

CDR3: ATSRVGGLYNEQF
length: 13
V: TRBV15
J: TRBJ2-1
size: -

CDR3: ASNMIQGFEAF
length: 11
V: TRBV7-9
J: TRBJ1-1
size: -